The 14 T cell receptor beta chains below all came from one sample that was sequenced in a study of regulatory dendritic cells for organ transplantation. Sorted subsets were CFSE-labeled and cultured 4 to 6 days with allogeneic dendritic cells. TCRdb's copy holds only in-frame clones and misses some; the assay was immunoSEQ multiplex PCR. The repertoire holds approximately 9,300 clones, with less than 90% as singletons. The antigens these receptors bind are not known. What was sequenced was memory CD4+ T cells from blood cultured with dendritic cells. Subset specified: CD45RO+ memory T cells. These receptors were taken from a human donor in good health.

The chain uses TRBV5-6 and TRBJ2-2; D gene unclear. The V gene lost 4 bases and the J gene lost 1 base, with 17 bases spanning the gap. In germline, CDR1 is SGHDT, CDR2 YYEEEE. The CDR3 has 17 residues. The CDR3 loop is CASSQEGSDLNTGELFF. The CDR3, as DNA: TGTGCCAGCAGCCAAGAAGGCTCGGATCTGAACACCGGGGAGCTGTTTTTT.

The chain recombines TRBV6-4 with TRBJ1-1; D gene uncertain. Germline V CDR1 and CDR2: MRHNA, SNTAGT. The CDR3 runs 14 residues. Trimming took off 4 bases at V and 3 bases at J, with 12 bases between the two ends. CDR3 sequence reads: CASSVEVWDTEAFF. The DNA for the CDR3 is TGTGCCAGCAGTGTCGAGGTGTGGGACACTGAAGCTTTCTTT.

This chain links TRBV7-2 with TRBJ2-1; D gene uncertain. The V and J ends lost 1 base and 5 bases respectively, with 9 bases between them. The CDR3 consists of 14 residues. Germline lookup yields CDR1 SGHTA and CDR2 FQGNSA. CDR3 DNA: TGTGCCAGCAGCTTAGGCCAGCGCAACAATGAGCAGTTCTTC. This sequence encodes CASSLGQRNNEQFF.

The chain carries TRBV28 and TRBJ1-5; D gene ambiguous. The CDR3 covers 15 residues. Germline CDR1 MDHEN, CDR2 SYDVKM. V lost 2 bases and J 4 bases, leaving 12 bases between the germline ends. The CDR3 here is CASSLNNLPNQPQHF. The CDR3 DNA follows: TGTGCCAGCAGTTTAAATAATCTCCCGAATCAGCCCCAGCATTTT. The whole variable domain, filled in from reference TRBV28 and TRBJ1-5, reads DVKVTQSSRYLVKRTGEKVFLECVQDMDHENMFWYRQDPGLGLRLIYFSYDVKMKEKGDIPEGYSVSREKKERFSLILESASTNQTSMYLCASSLNNLPNQPQHFGDGTRLSIL.

V and J are TRBV19 and TRBJ1-5, with D unclear. CDR1 is LNHDA, CDR2 SQIVND, per germline (reference sequence). CDR3 length: 14 amino acids. The V gene lost 1 base and the J gene lost 8 bases, with 12 bases spanning the gap. Here the CDR3 DNA reads TGTGCCAGTAGTATAGTGGGAATCGATAAGCCCCAGCATTTT. Translation gives CASSIVGIDKPQHF. Full variable domain (missing parts from reference TRBV19 and TRBJ1-5): DGGITQSPKYLFRKEGQNVTLSCEQNLNHDAMYWYRQDPGQGLRLIYYSQIVNDFQKGDIAEGYSVSREKKESFPLTVTSAQKNPTAFYLCASSIVGIDKPQHFGDGTRLSIL.

The chain has TRBV5-1 and TRBJ2-1; 8 bases align to TRBD2. V shed 1 base, J shed 8 bases, and the junction held 5 bases outside the gene matches. This CDR3 contains 14 residues. The germline V gene has CDR1 SGHRS and CDR2 YFSETQ. The CDR3 sequence is CASSLKREMHEQFF. CDR3 nucleotides: TGCGCCAGCAGCTTGAAGCGGGAGATGCATGAGCAGTTCTTC.

The chain uses TRBV28 and TRBJ2-7; TRBD1 or TRBD2 may be the D gene (5 bases each). Germline assignment: CDR1 MDHEN and CDR2 SYDVKM. This CDR3 has 14 residues. V was cut by 5 bases and J by 3 bases, with 14 bases left in between. In DNA form, the CDR3 reads TGTGCCAGCAGTGTAGGGACCTCCCTCTACGAGCAGTACTTC. This gives the protein CASSVGTSLYEQYF.

In this sample, this clone turned up a few times. The sample carries other DNA sequences with the same CDR3. The J gene is TRBJ1-1, the V gene TRBV4-3; D uncertain. The ends were cut back, 0 bases at V and 1 base at J, with 6 bases in the middle. CDR1 LGHNA and CDR2 YSLEER come from the germline V gene. The CDR3 extends over 14 amino acids. CDR3 in amino acids: CASSQEAGNTEAFF. As DNA, the CDR3 is TGCGCCAGCAGCCAAGAGGCAGGGAACACTGAAGCTTTCTTT.

The J gene is TRBJ2-1, the V gene TRBV20-1, with a possible D match to TRBD2 (5 bases). CDR3 size: 11 residues. The germline V gene encodes CDR1 DFQATT and CDR2 SNEGSKA (reference sequence). CDR3 in amino acids: CLSTTSNEQFF. CDR3 coding DNA: TGCTTATCAACCACTAGCAATGAGCAGTTCTTC.

The chain has TRBV7-3 and TRBJ2-1; 14 bases map to TRBD2. Germline CDR1 SGHTA, CDR2 FQGTGA. The CDR3 sequence is 16 residues long. The V gene end was trimmed by 5 bases and the J gene end by 6 bases; junction bases not matched to a gene: 6. CDR3: CASSPRLAGGPNEQFF. The CDR3 coding sequence is TGTGCCAGCAGCCCAAGACTAGCGGGAGGGCCCAATGAGCAGTTCTTC.

The chain combines TRBV21-1 with TRBJ2-7. TRBV21-1 has pseudogene status. CDR3 length: 18 residues. Here the CDR3 DNA reads TGTGCCAGCAGCCAGTTTAAGACTCCTCCGACCAGGCTCTACGAGCAGTACTTC. Translated: CASSQFKTPPTRLYEQYF.

The V call is TRBV7-3, the J call TRBJ2-2; TRBD2 aligns across 8 bases. There are 14 residues in the CDR3. With V trimmed by 2 bases and J by 6 bases, 2 bases remained unmatched. The V gene's germline CDR1 is SGHTA and CDR2 FQGTGA. CDR3 sequence: CASSLDGRAGELFF. The CDR3 DNA reads as TGTGCCAGCAGCTTAGACGGGAGGGCCGGGGAGCTGTTTTTT. Supplemented by reference TRBV7-3 and TRBJ2-2, the full variable domain reads GAGVSQTPSNKVTEKGKYVELRCDPISGHTALYWYRQSLGQGPEFLIYFQGTGAADDSGLPNDRFFAVRPEGSVSTLKIQRTERGDSAVYLCASSLDGRAGELFFGEGSRLTVL.

V is TRBV7-2 and J is TRBJ1-1, with a tentative D call TRBD1 (5 bases). This CDR3 is built from 12 residues. CDR1 SGHTA and CDR2 FQGNSA come from the germline V gene. Deletions cut 5 bases from V and 7 bases from J, with 11 bases between. CDR3: CASSLDSDEAFF. CDR3 in DNA: TGTGCCAGCAGCCTCGACAGCGATGAAGCTTTCTTT.

V usage is TRBV19 and J usage is TRBJ2-7; D possibly matches TRBD1 or TRBD2 (6 bases each). This CDR3 comprises 15 residues. Germline CDR1 is LNHDA and CDR2 is SQIVND (reference sequence). Trimming shortened V by 0 bases and J by 0 bases, and 9 bases separated the two germline ends. In DNA form, the CDR3 reads TGTGCCAGTAGTATAGAGGAGGGGGTCTCCTACGAGCAGTACTTC. It translates to CASSIEEGVSYEQYF.